This T cell receptor beta chain was observed in a study of blood T cell repertoires in COVID-19. The method was immunoSEQ multiplex PCR; TCRdb's version includes in-frame clones alone and lacks a portion of them. Found here are fewer than 200,000 clones, about four fifths of them singletons; the top ten hold 18%. Participants' reported clinical history set cohort assignment. Sequencing was performed on PBMCs or T cells enriched from blood (not recorded which). The TCR sequence derives from a man in his sixties who had recovered from COVID-19.

CDR3 loop: CASSYLGQVSYEQYF. DNA of the CDR3: TGTGCCAGCAGTTACTTGGGACAGGTATCCTACGAGCAGTACTTC. V gene TRBV6-6 combines with J gene TRBJ2-7, with TRBD1 identical over 8 bases. Germline V CDR1 and CDR2: MNHNY, SVGAGI (reference sequence). There are 15 residues in the CDR3. The junction had 3 bases not matched to a gene; V was cut back by 1 base and J by 1 base.